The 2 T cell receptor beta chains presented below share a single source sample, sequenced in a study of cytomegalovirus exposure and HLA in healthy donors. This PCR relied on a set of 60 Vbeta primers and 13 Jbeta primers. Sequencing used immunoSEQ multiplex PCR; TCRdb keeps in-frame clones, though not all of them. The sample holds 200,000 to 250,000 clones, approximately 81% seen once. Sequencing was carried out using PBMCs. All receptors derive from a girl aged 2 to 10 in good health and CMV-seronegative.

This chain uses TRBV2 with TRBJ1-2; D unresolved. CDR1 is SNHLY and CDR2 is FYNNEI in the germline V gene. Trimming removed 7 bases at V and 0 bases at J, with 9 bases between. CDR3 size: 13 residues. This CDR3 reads CASKDSANYGYTF. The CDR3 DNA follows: TGTGCCAGCAAAGATTCGGCTAACTATGGCTACACCTTC.

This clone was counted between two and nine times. The CDR3 spells CASSLDRRSNQPQHF. For the CDR3, the DNA is TGTGCCAGCAGCTTAGATAGGAGATCTAATCAGCCCCAGCATTTT. The chain combines TRBV7-9 with TRBJ1-5; D is unclear. The germline V and J ends were trimmed by 1 base and 4 bases, with 11 bases remaining between them. The CDR3 has 15 residues. CDR1 and CDR2 (germline): SEHNR, FQNEAQ (reference sequence).